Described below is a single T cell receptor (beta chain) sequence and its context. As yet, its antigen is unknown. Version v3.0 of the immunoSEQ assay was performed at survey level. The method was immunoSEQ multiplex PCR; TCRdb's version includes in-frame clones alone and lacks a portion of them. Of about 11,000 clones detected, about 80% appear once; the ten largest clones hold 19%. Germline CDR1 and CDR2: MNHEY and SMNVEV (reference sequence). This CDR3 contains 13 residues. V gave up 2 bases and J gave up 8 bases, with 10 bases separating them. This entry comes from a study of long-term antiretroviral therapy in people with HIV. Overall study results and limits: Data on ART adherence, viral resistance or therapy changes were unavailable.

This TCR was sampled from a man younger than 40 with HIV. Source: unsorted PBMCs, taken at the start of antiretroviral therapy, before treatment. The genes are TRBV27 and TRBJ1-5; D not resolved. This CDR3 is CASSLNLGEPQHF. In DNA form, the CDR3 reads TGTGCCAGCAGTTTAAACTTGGGCGAGCCCCAGCATTTT.